The 13 T cell receptor beta chains below come from one sample, sequenced in a study of CD8 T cells in Susac syndrome. Reverse transcription of 0.5 to 1 ug RNA was performed with random hexamers. One entry per CDR3 protein results from TCRdb running MiXCR on the immunoSEQ multiplex PCR reads. The data show approximately 170,000 distinct CDR3 sequences, approximately 92% seen once. Sequenced material: CD4+ T cells from PBMCs. The receptors shown here come from a human donor in good health.

The V and J genes are TRBV4-1 and TRBJ1-3; D is perhaps TRBD1 (5 bases). The germline CDR1 and CDR2 sequences are MGHRA and YSYEKL. Trimming took 2 bases from V and 2 from J, leaving 13 bases between them. CDR3 length: 16 amino acids. CDR3 sequence reads: CASSQQLQAAGNTIYF. CDR3 coding DNA: TGCGCCAGCAGCCAACAGCTACAGGCGGCTGGAAACACCATATATTTT.

A single count supports this clonotype. The V gene is TRBV5-1, the J gene TRBJ1-1; a possible D gene is TRBD1 (6 bases). The germline V gene encodes CDR1 SGHRS and CDR2 YFSETQ. Trimming left V 4 bases short and J 1 base short, with 17 bases between. This CDR3 is 16 amino acids long. The CDR3 DNA reads TGCGCCAGCAGCCCCGGACAGACTCAGGGGAACACTGAAGCTTTCTTT. Translating gives CASSPGQTQGNTEAFF. Looking up the rest from reference TRBV5-1 and TRBJ1-1 gives the full variable domain: KAGVTQTPRYLIKTRGQQVTLSCSPISGHRSVSWYQQTPGQGLQFLFEYFSETQRNKGNFPGRFSGRQFSNSRSEMNVSTLELGDSALYLCASSPGQTQGNTEAFFGQGTRLTVV.

Written as DNA, the CDR3 is TGTGCCAGCAGCCCCAACGCAGACGGGTTTGGCTATGGCTACACCTTC. Its protein product is CASSPNADGFGYGYTF. The chain couples TRBV7-9 to TRBJ1-2, with D hard to call. The CDR3 covers 16 residues. Deletions cut 5 bases from V and 4 bases from J, with 20 bases between. Germline V gene lookup returns CDR1 SEHNR and CDR2 FQNEAQ (reference sequence).

The gene calls are TRBV4-2 and TRBJ2-5; D remains unclear. V lost 0 bases and J lost 5, with 10 bases in between. The CDR3 covers 14 residues. Germline CDR1 and CDR2: LGHNA and YNFKEQ. CDR3 coding DNA: TGTGCCAGCAGCCAAGATCCCGGAGCGGAGACCCAGTACTTC. Its translation is CASSQDPGAETQYF.

This sequence joins TRBV12-3 or TRBV12-4 and TRBJ1-1; D is possibly TRBD1 (5 bases). V dropped 3 bases and J dropped 4 bases, with 12 bases sitting between them. The CDR3 spans 14 residues. As DNA, the CDR3 is TGTGCCAGCAGTTTCGGCCGGCAGGGCACTGAAGCTTTCTTT. It encodes CASSFGRQGTEAFF.

The chain employs TRBV5-1 and TRBJ2-7, with D unclear. Trimming took off 4 bases at V and 0 bases at J, with 14 bases between the two ends. CDR3 length: 15 residues. Germline CDR1 and CDR2: SGHRS and YFSETQ. CDR3 sequence reads: CASSPLFTSSYEQYF. The CDR3, as DNA: TGCGCCAGCAGCCCACTATTCACTTCCTCCTACGAGCAGTACTTC.

V and J are TRBV29-1 and TRBJ2-3, with TRBD2 identical over 7 bases. Germline lookup yields CDR1 SQVTM and CDR2 ANQGSEA. This CDR3 spans 15 amino acids. Trimming at V came to 7 bases and at J to 1 base, leaving 11 bases not matched to a gene. CDR3 sequence reads: CSGGGGNEGTDTQYF. The DNA for the CDR3 is TGCAGCGGTGGGGGGGGGAACGAGGGCACAGATACGCAGTATTTT.

This clonotype was seen just once. V gene TRBV12-3 or TRBV12-4 combines with J gene TRBJ1-5; 7 nucleotides match TRBD1. V was clipped by 6 bases and J by 3 bases; unmatched bases: 8. This CDR3 contains 15 residues. The CDR3 spells CASRATGTVNQPQHF. The CDR3 DNA reads as TGTGCCAGCAGAGCCACAGGGACAGTCAATCAGCCCCAGCATTTT.

The sample holds one count of this clonotype. The genes are TRBV5-1 and TRBJ1-2, with D possibly TRBD1 on 6 matching bases. The CDR3 spans 16 residues. Germline lookup yields CDR1 SGHRS and CDR2 YFSETQ. Trimming stripped 4 bases from V and 3 bases from J, with 19 bases between. CDR3 in amino acids: CASSPFTGPVDYGYTF. As DNA, the CDR3 is TGCGCCAGCAGCCCGTTTACAGGGCCGGTCGACTATGGCTACACCTTC.

The CDR3 DNA is TGCAGTGGGAAGGGTTCCGGAAACACCATATATTTT. This codes for CSGKGSGNTIYF. The chain joins TRBV20-1 to TRBJ1-3; no clear D. Germline CDR1 and CDR2: DFQATT and SNEGSKA (reference sequence). The CDR3 loop spans 12 amino acids. V lost 7 bases to trimming and J lost 4 bases, with 11 bases between them.

The V and J genes are TRBV2 and TRBJ2-3; D might be TRBD1 (5 bases). The CDR3 extends over 13 amino acids. Trimming removed 8 bases from V and 1 base from J, with 10 bases in between. Germline CDR1 is SNHLY and CDR2 is FYNNEI. CDR3 loop: CASRSRGTDTQYF. For the CDR3, the DNA is TGTGCCAGCCGGAGCAGGGGCACAGATACGCAGTATTTT.

This clonotype occurred a few times. The chain employs TRBV9 and TRBJ2-7, with D uncertain. The CDR3 is 14 amino acids. The germline gives CDR1 SGDLS, CDR2 YYNGEE. V lost 1 base and J 0 bases, leaving 8 bases between the germline ends. The CDR3 region is CASSVSVSSYEQYF. The CDR3 DNA reads TGTGCCAGCAGCGTATCTGTCAGCTCCTACGAGCAGTACTTC.

V usage is TRBV19 and J usage is TRBJ2-7; D is uncertain. CDR1 is LNHDA, CDR2 SQIVND, per germline (reference sequence). CDR3 length equals 14 residues. The V end lost 6 bases, the J end lost 1 base, and 13 bases lay between the germline ends. The chain's CDR3 is CASRPTPNSYEQYF. The CDR3 coding sequence is TGTGCCAGTAGGCCGACACCGAATTCCTACGAGCAGTACTTC.